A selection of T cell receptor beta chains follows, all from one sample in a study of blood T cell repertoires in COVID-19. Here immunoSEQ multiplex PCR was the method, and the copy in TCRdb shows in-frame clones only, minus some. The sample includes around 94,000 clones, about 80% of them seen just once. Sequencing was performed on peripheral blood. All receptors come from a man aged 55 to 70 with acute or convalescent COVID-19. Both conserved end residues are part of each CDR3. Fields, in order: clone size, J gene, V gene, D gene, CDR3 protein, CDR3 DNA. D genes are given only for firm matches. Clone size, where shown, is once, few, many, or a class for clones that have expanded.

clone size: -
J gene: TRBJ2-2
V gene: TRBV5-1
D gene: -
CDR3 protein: CASRRDWAGELFF
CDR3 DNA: TGCGCCAGCAGGCGGGATTGGGCCGGGGAGCTGTTTTTT

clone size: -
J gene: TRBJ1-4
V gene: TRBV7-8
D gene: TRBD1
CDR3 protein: CASSLNRGQYNEKLFF
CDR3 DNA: TGTGCCAGCAGCTTAAACCGGGGACAGTATAATGAAAAACTGTTTTTT

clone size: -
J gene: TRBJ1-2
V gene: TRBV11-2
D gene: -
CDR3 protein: CASSPRQSNYGYTF
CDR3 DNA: TGTGCCAGCAGCCCTCGACAGAGTAACTATGGCTACACCTTC

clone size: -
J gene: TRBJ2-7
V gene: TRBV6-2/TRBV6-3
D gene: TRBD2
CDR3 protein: CASSIPLLERGTYEQYF
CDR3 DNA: TGTGCCAGCAGTATCCCCCTCTTGGAGCGGGGGACCTACGAGCAGTACTTC

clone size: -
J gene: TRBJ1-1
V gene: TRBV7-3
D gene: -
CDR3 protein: CASSPGARNTEAFF
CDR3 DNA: TGTGCCAGCAGCCCAGGGGCCAGGAACACTGAAGCTTTCTTT

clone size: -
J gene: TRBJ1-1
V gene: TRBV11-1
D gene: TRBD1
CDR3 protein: CASSFRDRAAFF
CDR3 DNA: TGTGCCAGCAGCTTCCGGGACAGGGCTGCTTTCTTT

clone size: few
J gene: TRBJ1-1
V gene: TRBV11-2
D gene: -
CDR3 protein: CASSLEQGEGTEAFF
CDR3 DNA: TGTGCCAGCAGCTTGGAACAGGGAGAGGGGACTGAAGCTTTCTTT

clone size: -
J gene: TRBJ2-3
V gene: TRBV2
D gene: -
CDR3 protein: CASTVSSTDTQYF
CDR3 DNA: TGTGCCAGCACGGTCTCGAGCACAGATACGCAGTATTTT

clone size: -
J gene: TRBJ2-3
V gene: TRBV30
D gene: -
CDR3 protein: CAWTPLGGLSTDTQYF
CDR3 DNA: TGTGCCTGGACCCCCCTCGGGGGGCTTAGCACAGATACGCAGTATTTT

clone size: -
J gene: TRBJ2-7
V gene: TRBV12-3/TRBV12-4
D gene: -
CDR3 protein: CASSRNSYEQYF
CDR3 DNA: TGTGCCAGCAGCAGGAACTCCTACGAGCAGTACTTC

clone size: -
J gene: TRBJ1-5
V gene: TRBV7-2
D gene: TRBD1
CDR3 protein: CASSLTGLSQPQHF
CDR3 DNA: TGTGCCAGCAGCTTGACAGGGTTGAGTCAGCCCCAGCATTTT

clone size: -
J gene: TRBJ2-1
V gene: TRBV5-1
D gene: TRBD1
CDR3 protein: CASSLAALDREVYNEQFF
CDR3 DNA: TGCGCCAGCAGCTTGGCCGCTCTTGACAGGGAAGTTTACAATGAGCAGTTCTTC

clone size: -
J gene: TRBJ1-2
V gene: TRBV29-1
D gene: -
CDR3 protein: CSVGETDNYGYTF
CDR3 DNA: TGCAGCGTTGGGGAGACGGACAACTATGGCTACACCTTC

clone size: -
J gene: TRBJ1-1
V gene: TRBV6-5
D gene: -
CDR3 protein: CASRQTTGSEAFF
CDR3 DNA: TGTGCCAGCAGACAGACTACAGGGTCTGAAGCTTTCTTT

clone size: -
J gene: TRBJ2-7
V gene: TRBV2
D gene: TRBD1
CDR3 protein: CASTSGQGDEQYF
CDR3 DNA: TGTGCCAGCACCTCAGGACAGGGAGACGAGCAGTACTTC

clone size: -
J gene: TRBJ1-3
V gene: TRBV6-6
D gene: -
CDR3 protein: CASSYSSGVGNTIYF
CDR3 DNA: TGTGCCAGCAGTTACTCGAGCGGGGTAGGAAACACCATATATTTT

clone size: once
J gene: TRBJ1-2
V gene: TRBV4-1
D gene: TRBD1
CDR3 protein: CASSLGTVGNYGYTF
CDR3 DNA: TGCGCCAGCAGCCTCGGGACAGTGGGCAACTATGGCTACACCTTC

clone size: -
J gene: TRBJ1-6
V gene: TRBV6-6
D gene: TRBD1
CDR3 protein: CASSPGQTWSPLHF
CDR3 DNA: TGTGCCAGCAGCCCGGGACAGACGTGGTCACCCCTCCACTTT

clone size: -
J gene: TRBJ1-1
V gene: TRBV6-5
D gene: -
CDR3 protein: CASSYGPDSACRF
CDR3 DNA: TGTGCCAGCAGTTACGGCCCCGACAGCGCTTGCCGTTTT